This T cell receptor (beta chain) was recovered during a study of blood T cell repertoires in COVID-19. Trimming took off 5 bases at V and 1 base at J, with 15 bases between the two ends. The CDR3 length is 15 residues. Germline V CDR1 and CDR2: LNHDA, SQIVND (reference sequence). Using immunoSEQ multiplex PCR, the repertoire was profiled, and TCRdb retains in-frame clones only, with some absent. The table lists around 340,000 clones, about nine tenths of them singletons. Sample: PBMCs or T cells enriched from blood (not recorded which). This clonotype was sampled from a woman under 40 who had been exposed to COVID-19. This chain connects TRBV19 to TRBJ2-7; weak D call: TRBD1 (5 bases). In nucleotides, the CDR3 is TGTGCCAGTAGTCGGACAAGTGGCCAGTCCTACGAGCAGTACTTC. Its translation is CASSRTSGQSYEQYF.